The clone carrying this T cell receptor (beta chain) was found a few times. Antigen: not known. V dropped 5 bases and J dropped 3; count of bases not matched to a gene: 13. Germline V gives CDR1 SGHVS, CDR2 FQNEAQ. This CDR3 comprises 16 residues. These data come from a study of T cells in Graves' hyperthyroidism and ophthalmopathy. Points from the study as a whole: Most thyroid-expanded clonotypes above 0.001 were also found in blood.

The diagnoses drew upon clinical symptoms, serum thyroxine and TRAb, thyroid ultrasound and orbital computed tomography. TCR beta CDR3 region amplification was performed from RNA transcripts. HTBI primers were the set used in a first-round RT-PCR of the TCR CDR3. TCRdb analysed the multiplex PCR reads with MiXCR anew, one entry per CDR3 protein. The sample includes 500,000 to 650,000 distinct CDR3 sequences, 46% of them seen just once. The chain is built from TRBV7-8 and TRBJ2-7; TRBD1 aligns across 7 bases. The receptor's source is an adult woman with Graves' disease, either hyperthyroidism or ophthalmopathy (not recorded which). Sample: peripheral blood or thyroid tissue (not recorded which). The CDR3 loop is CASSLGSDRSIYEQYF. Here the CDR3 DNA reads TGTGCCAGCAGCCTAGGGTCGGACAGGTCGATCTACGAGCAGTACTTC.